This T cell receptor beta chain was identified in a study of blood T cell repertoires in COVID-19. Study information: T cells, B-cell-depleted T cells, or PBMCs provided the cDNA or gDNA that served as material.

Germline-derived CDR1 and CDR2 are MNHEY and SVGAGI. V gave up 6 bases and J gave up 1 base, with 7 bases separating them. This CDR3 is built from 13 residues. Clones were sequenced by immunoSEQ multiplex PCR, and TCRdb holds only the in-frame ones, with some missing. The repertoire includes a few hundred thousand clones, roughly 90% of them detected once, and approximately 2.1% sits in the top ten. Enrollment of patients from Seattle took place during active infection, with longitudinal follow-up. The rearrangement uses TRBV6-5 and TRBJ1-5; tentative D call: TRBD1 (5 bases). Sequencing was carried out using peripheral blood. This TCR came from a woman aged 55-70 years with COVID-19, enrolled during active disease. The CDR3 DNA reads TGTGCCAGCAGCGCAGGGAGCAATCAGCCCCAGCATTTT. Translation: CASSAGSNQPQHF.